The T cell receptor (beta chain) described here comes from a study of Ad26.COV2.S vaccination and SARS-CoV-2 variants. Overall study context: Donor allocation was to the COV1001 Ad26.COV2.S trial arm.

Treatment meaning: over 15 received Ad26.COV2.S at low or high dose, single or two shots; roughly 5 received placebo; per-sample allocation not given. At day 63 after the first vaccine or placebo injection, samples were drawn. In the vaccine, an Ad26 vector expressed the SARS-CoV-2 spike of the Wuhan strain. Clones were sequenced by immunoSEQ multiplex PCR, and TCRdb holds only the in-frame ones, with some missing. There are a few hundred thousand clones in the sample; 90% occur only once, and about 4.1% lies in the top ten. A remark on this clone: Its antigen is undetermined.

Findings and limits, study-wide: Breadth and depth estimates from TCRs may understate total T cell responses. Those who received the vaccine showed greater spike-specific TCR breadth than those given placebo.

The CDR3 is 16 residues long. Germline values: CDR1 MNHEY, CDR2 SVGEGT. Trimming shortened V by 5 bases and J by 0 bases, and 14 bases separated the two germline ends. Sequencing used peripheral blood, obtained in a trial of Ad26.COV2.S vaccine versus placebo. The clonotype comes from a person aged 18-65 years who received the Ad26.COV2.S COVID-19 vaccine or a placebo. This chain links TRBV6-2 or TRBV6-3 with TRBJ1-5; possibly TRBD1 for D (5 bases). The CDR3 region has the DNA TGTGCCAGCAGTCAAACCCAGGGATATAGCAATCAGCCCCAGCATTTT. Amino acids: CASSQTQGYSNQPQHF.